Only one count was recorded for the clone carrying this TCR beta chain. Profiling relied on immunoSEQ multiplex PCR, and the TCRdb table lists in-frame clones only, not all of them. The sample gives approximately 170,000 clones, approximately 95% of which show up once; approximately 4% is in the top ten. These data come from a study of T cell responses to AZD1222 COVID-19 vaccine. The CDR3 is 13 residues long. V gave up 1 base and J gave up 5 bases, with 8 bases separating them. Germline loops: CDR1 ENHRY, CDR2 SYGVKD. This TCR came from an adult in good health. The chain recombines TRBV10-3 with TRBJ1-1; D ambiguous. The source material was peripheral blood, sampled on day 0 of AZD1222 vaccination. The CDR3 is CAISEFLGTEAFF. As DNA, the CDR3 is TGTGCCATCAGTGAGTTTTTGGGAACTGAAGCTTTCTTT.